This T cell receptor beta chain was sequenced for a study of blood T cells in healthy people across ages. Germline CDR1 and CDR2: SGHRS and YFSETQ. V lost 5 bases, J lost 4 bases, and 18 bases lay in between. The CDR3 totals 15 residues. Primed by a sample-barcoded 5' primer and a J-beta primer mix, a second PCR proceeded for about 6 to 12 cycles. TCRdb re-derived calls from the 5' RACE reads in MiXCR, one entry per CDR3 protein. The table lists about 770,000 distinct CDR3 sequences, around two fifths of them singletons. This clonotype was seen more than once but under ten times. The antigen remains unidentified. Study findings and constraints: The study lacked donor CMV status, which possibly confounded expanded clonotype changes.

Source material: blood. The chain recombines TRBV5-1 with TRBJ2-5; D is possibly TRBD1 or TRBD2 (5 bases each). This receptor was identified in a man aged 55 to 70 in good health. CDR3: CASSSGAHKGETQYF. In DNA form, the CDR3 reads TGCGCCAGCAGTTCCGGGGCCCATAAGGGAGAGACCCAGTACTTC.